This TCR beta chain was identified during a study of shared clonotypes between healthy human individuals (dated by TCRdb to the early 2020s). A note on the overall study: The cohort comprised a couple of women and a few men aged 18 to 49 years. Per donor, leukapheresis produced somewhere between about 0.9 and 9.5 billion PBMCs. For each donor, CD4 naive and CD4 memory were each run on three plates, CD8 naive on two plates, and CD8 memory on one plate. Different laboratories and diverse techniques were used to prepare libraries and sequence TCR repertoires, to increase sequencing depth and limit assay-specific biases. To estimate repertoire size and how much clonotypes are shared between individuals, the study performed deep sequencing of blood TCR repertoires from five healthy adults.

Trimming leaves V shorter by 7 bases and J shorter by 7 bases, with the junction holding 12 bases beyond the gene matches. Per the germline V gene (reference sequence), MNHEY is the CDR1 and SMNVEV is the CDR2. The cysteine opens and the phenylalanine closes a CDR3 of 15 amino acids. CDR3 DNA is the only sequence kept; it has 45 bases, read in frame from the first base. Results the study describes overall, beyond this receptor: Because the study included a small number of donors, the genetic and exposure-history diversity represented was limited. Sampling was restricted to blood, and TCR repertoires in tissue are likely to differ from TCR repertoires in blood. Naive subsets generally had larger estimated clonotype richness than memory subsets did. Across a few donors, around 5% of naive CD4, approximately 4% of naive CD8, approximately 2.5% of memory CD4, and over 0.35% of memory CD8 clonotypes were shared. Compared with non-shared clonotypes, the clonotypes found in all four sorted-subset donors had higher generation probabilities. Pairwise subsampling indicated that sequencing depth was expected to affect the degree of clonotype sharing among donors. Incomplete sequencing was indicated by rarefaction of sorted-subset datasets, despite the large sequencing depth.

To note about this clone: Which antigen it targets is not known. No much larger clone exists at a distance of one base, and base qualities are not known.

Using the deep immunoSEQ assay, multiplex PCR amplified TCR CDR3 regions from genomic DNA. Genomic DNA extracted from each cell subset was distributed evenly over all wells of several immunoSEQ 96-well plates, and each plate served as one replicate. For sorted subsets, 150 to 250 ng of genomic DNA, equivalent to around 30,000 T cell genomes, went into each replicate PCR. Purified libraries were quantified with a Qubit 3.0 fluorometer, sized on a Bioanalyzer 2100, and re-quantified with the KAPA Library Quantification kit. Every immunoSEQ 96-well plate was sequenced on a dedicated single-read 150-cycle Illumina NextSeq 550 flow cell. In the authors' own workflow: Because the immunoSEQ output held only junctional sequences and lacked quality scores, the filtering could not match the filtering applied to full-length reads. To assign V/J genes and CDR3, sequences were annotated using PyIR, a Python wrapper for IgBLAST v1.9, with IMGT germline references. Reads with weak V/J assignments (E-value above 1e-6), missing CDR3, stop codons, out-of-frame junctions, or ambiguous translated residues were removed. A V3J clonotype was defined by an identical inferred V gene, J gene, and CDR3 amino acid sequence. Percentage overlap between repertoires was calculated by dividing the number of shared unique clonotypes by the size of the smaller repertoire. Three approaches were used to assess repertoire richness: RTK rarefaction, the Chao1 estimator, and Recon v2.1 estimates of unobserved clonotypes. OLGA was used to compute generation probabilities for all TCRbeta clonotypes that the gDNA method yielded from four donors. TCRdb re-hosts the immuneACCESS table, in-frame sequences only. Its copies lack some clones; in the studies checked, an unresolved V gene accounts for under half of them, and the cause for the rest is not known. The V and J calls and the clone size are those of that table, but D and trimming were determined from the DNA. This sample has some 1,100,000 clones in its table, and about 80% of those were observed once. The top ten clones comprise under 0.65% of the sample.

The donors were healthy, HIV-negative adults who had no recently reported acute infections or vaccinations. Every donor was a Caucasian adult residing in Nashville, Tennessee, USA. CD4+ T cells were enriched by magnetic negative selection, after which naive cells were positively selected on CD45RA and the negative fraction was taken as the memory subset. Blood was collected by leukapheresis, and PBMCs were isolated by Ficoll-Histopaque density gradient centrifugation and then cryopreserved in liquid nitrogen vapor phase. Analytical flow cytometry was used to check the purity and quantity of every magnetically sorted T cell population. Genomic DNA was isolated from every sorted fraction and measured by UV absorbance on a Nanodrop 2000c.

The sequenced sample was memory CD4+ T cells from PBMCs. Per the publication, the cell subset or site label means: CD45RA-negative fraction. The chain is assembled from TRBV27 and TRBJ2-1; the junction holds 8 bases that match TRBD2. This clonotype originated in a man between 18 and 29 years old in good health. Some clones in this sample may be carry-over from other donors' samples. The DNA is as follows: TGTGCCAGCACCCCCCGGGCGGGAGGAGTGAATGAGCAGTTCTTC. Translated, this is CASTPRAGGVNEQFF.